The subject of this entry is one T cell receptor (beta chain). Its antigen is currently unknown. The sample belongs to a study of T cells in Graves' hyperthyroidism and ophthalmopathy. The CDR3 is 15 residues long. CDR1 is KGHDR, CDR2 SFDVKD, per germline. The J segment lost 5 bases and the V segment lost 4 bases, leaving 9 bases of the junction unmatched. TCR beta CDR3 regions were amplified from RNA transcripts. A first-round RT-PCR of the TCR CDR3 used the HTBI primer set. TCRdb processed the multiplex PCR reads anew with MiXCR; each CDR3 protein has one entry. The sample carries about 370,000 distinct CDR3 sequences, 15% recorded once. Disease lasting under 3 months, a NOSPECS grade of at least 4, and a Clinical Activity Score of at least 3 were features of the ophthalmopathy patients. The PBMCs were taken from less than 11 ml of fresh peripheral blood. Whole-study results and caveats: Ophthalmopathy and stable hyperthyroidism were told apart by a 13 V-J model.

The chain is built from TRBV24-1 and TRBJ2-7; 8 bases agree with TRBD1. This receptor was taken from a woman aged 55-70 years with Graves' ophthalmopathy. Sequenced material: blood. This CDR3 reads CATSDPQGALNEQYF. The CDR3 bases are TGTGCCACCAGTGACCCTCAGGGGGCACTAAACGAGCAGTACTTC.